The clone carrying this T cell receptor beta chain was seen at least ten times. Its antigen is currently unknown. This entry is derived from a study of T cell repertoires in cytomegalovirus infection. The wider study: Recently identified HLA-C-restricted CMV epitopes were used, and well-studied HLA-B-restricted CMV epitopes were used as well.

General study points: The response measured ex vivo was dominated by TCR beta clonotypes (HLA-C-restricted and CMV-specific).

MiXCR, applied by TCRdb to the reads, yields one record per CDR3 protein. The sample includes hundreds of thousands of distinct CDR3 sequences, around 30% of them seen just once. The clonotype was recovered from a human donor in good health (CMV status not recorded). Some clones in this sample may be carry-over from other donors' samples. Material: cultured CD8+ T cells from PBMCs, obtained from culture after CMV antigen stimulation.

CDR3 bases: TGTGCCAGCAGCTTAGCACCGCGACAGCAAGAGACCCAGTACTTC. Translation: CASSLAPRQQETQYF. The chain recombines TRBV7-2 with TRBJ2-5, with a weak D call TRBD1 (5 bases). This CDR3 spans 15 amino acids. From germline, CDR1 is SGHTA and CDR2 FQGNSA. The V and J ends lost 0 bases and 2 bases respectively, with 10 bases between them.